This T cell receptor (beta chain) is from a study of blood T cells in healthy people across ages (dated by TCRdb to about 2015). About the study as a whole: Template switching captured roughly one uniquely barcoded TCR beta cDNA molecule per two T cells in model experiments. Age-related changes in TCR beta repertoire diversity were measured in the study by deep sequencing normalized with unique cDNA molecular identifiers. Donors were grouped into four age groups: young (average roughly 17 years), middle-aged (39), aged (around 66) and long-lived (approximately 75). For two donors (one aged 18 to 30 and one aged 80 or older), the study analyzed two additional independent replicas of 1 million unique cDNA reads from the same blood draw. What the research found in general, with its limitations: Observed TCR beta diversity per million T cells fell roughly linearly with age, and a significant reduction was already apparent by age approximately 40. There was a strong correlation between observed TCR beta diversity and the percentage of naive T cells measured by flow cytometry. Compared with the aged group, the long-lived group had more naive CD4+ T cells, fewer expanded clones and increased TCR diversity, suggesting age selection. Conclusive comparison of naive and antigen-experienced compartments was prevented by the profiling of bulk unsorted PBMCs. Total diversity estimates from one million sequenced T cells were considered lower bounds and underestimates. Donor CMV infection status was unknown, potentially confounding age-related changes in expanded clonotypes.

The donors were a few dozen Caucasian individuals from Russia, aged 6 to 90 years, who were systemically healthy. About 9.6 milliliters of peripheral blood were collected from each donor into EDTA-treated Vacutainer tubes. PBMCs were isolated by Ficoll-Paque density-gradient centrifugation, with at least 6.5 million obtained per sample. Total RNA, at least 6 micrograms per sample, was extracted from PBMCs with Trizol reagent. Naive CD45RAhigh/CD27high T cell percentages were measured by flow cytometry on a PBMC aliquot from every donor. Library construction relied on 5' RACE. TCRdb lists the instrument as Illumina HiSeq 2500. A second PCR of roughly 6 to 12 cycles was run with a J-beta primer mix and a sample-barcoded 5' primer. A template-switch 5' adaptor carrying 12 random nucleotides introduced a unique molecular identifier onto each TCR beta cDNA molecule. Each sample yielded at least 3 million CDR3-containing paired-end reads. All of the RNA was converted into first-strand cDNA using the Mint cDNA synthesis kit, with a TRBC-specific oligonucleotide serving as the primer. Following uracil-DNA glycosylase treatment, a first 18-cycle PCR with universal primers M1SS and BC2_uni_R was performed on all cDNA. Under the source paper's analysis protocol: For normalization, 1 million high-quality reads were randomly selected from each sample, with every read carrying a distinct molecular identifier. Instead of being binned into consensus sequences, reads with shared molecular identifiers were discarded. MiTCR, with a Q25 quality threshold and the strictest error-elimination algorithm, was used for CDR3 identification, clonotype clustering and error correction. A nonparametric unseen species model using Euler transformation provided a lower-bound estimate of total TCR beta diversity. Using fastp trimming at Q25 and MiXCR clonotype assembly, TCRdb reanalyzed the public sequencing data and kept in-frame beta chains. Rows merge per CDR3 protein into single entries with the most common DNA and genes. Here the V and J calls rest on TCRdb's processing, not on the authors' analysis. The sample table holds about 780,000 distinct CDR3 sequences, of which roughly 26% were seen once. Of the sample, less than 3.5% is held by the ten largest clones.

CDR1 and CDR2 were assigned from the germline V gene as MDHEN and SYDVKM. The cysteine opens and the phenylalanine closes a CDR3 of 15 amino acids. The entry retains the CDR3 DNA only, 45 bases that are in frame from base 1. V drops 3 bases and J drops 2 bases, leaving 13 bases in between. The sample holds a few counts of this clonotype. This clone's antigen is unknown. Per-base quality was not reported, and no clone a single base away is much larger than it. These data are also associated with another study on T cells of mothers and their children. The second study also describes: Donors were nine systemically healthy Caucasian individuals: three mothers and their six children. cDNA synthesis used all of the extracted RNA, with approximately 1.4 ug of RNA in each 15 ul reaction. In the second PCR, sample barcodes and 2-4 random nucleotides were introduced via the M1S primer. Each mother yielded over 10 million TCR beta CDR3 reads and each child 2.5 million to 3 million reads. TCR recombination output is similarly shaped by thymic selection in related and unrelated pairs, with a minor effect exerted by inherited differences. Normalized repertoire overlap was always found to be slightly, but never significantly, higher in related mother-child pairs than in unrelated mother-child pairs. Persistent microchimeric T cell clones were not detected, at a sensitivity of 95 to 100 clones per million clonotypes. Deep NGS was used in the study to compare the TCR beta repertoires of mothers and children and to look for features that separate related mother-child pairs from unrelated individuals. Mothers averaged roughly 36 +/- 4 years of age and children averaged about 12 +/- 4 years. Libraries were sequenced on Illumina HiSeq 2000 with 100+100 nt paired-end reads after adapter ligation with NEBNext reagents. To prevent cross-contamination, the mother and child libraries were prepared one month apart and sequenced in separate runs. Each donor had between roughly 450,000 and 2,100,000 distinct TCR beta clonotypes identified. Naive TCR beta clonotypes were estimated from low-frequency clonotypes matched to each donor's FACS-determined naive share, without sorting.

The rearrangement combines TRBV28 with TRBJ2-5; the D region possibly corresponds to TRBD1 (5 bases align). The receptor was derived from a boy aged 10-17 years in good health. Sequencing input: blood. This receptor has the CDR3 CASSFHRQPQETQYF. The DNA reads as follows: TGTGCCAGCAGTTTTCATCGACAGCCTCAAGAGACCCAGTACTTC.